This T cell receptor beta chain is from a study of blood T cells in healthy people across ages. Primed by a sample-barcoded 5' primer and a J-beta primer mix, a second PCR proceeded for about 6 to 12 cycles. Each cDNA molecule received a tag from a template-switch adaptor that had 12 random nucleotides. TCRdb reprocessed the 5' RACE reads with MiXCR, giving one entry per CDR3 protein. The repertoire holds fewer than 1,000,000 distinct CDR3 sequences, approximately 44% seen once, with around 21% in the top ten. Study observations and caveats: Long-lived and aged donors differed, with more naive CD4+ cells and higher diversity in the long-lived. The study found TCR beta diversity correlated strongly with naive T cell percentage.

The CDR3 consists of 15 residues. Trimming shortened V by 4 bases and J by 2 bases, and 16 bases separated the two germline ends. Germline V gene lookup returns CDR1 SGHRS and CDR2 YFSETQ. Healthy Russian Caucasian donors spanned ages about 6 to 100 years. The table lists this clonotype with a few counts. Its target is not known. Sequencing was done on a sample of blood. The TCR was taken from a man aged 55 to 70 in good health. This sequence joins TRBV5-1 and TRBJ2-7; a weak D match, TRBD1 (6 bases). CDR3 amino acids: CASSPGHRDTYEQYF. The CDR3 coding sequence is TGCGCCAGCAGCCCGGGACACCGGGACACCTACGAGCAGTACTTC.